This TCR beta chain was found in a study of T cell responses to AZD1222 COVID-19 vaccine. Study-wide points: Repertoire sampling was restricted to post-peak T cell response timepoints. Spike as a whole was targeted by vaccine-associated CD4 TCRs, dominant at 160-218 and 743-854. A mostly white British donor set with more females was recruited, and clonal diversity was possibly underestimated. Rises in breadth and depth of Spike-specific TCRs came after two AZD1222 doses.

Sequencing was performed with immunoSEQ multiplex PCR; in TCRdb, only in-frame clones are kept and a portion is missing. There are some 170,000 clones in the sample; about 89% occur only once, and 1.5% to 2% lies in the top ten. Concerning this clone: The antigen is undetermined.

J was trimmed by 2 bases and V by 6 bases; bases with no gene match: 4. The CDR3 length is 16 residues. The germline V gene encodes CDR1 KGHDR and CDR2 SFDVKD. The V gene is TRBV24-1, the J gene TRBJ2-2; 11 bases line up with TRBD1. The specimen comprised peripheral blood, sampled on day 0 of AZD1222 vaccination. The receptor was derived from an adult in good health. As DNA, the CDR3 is TGTGCCACCAGTTTGGGGACAGGGGGTAACACCGGGGAGCTGTTTTTT. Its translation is CATSLGTGGNTGELFF.